The 25 T cell receptor beta chains below come from one sample, sequenced in a study of blood T cell repertoires in COVID-19. This table comes from immunoSEQ multiplex PCR, and its TCRdb copy is limited to in-frame clones, with some not included. Of roughly 70,000 clones in the sample, roughly 84% are singletons; the top ten hold about 5%. The sequenced sample consisted of peripheral blood. These receptors originate from a woman aged 55-70 years with acute or convalescent COVID-19.

V gene TRBV6-5 combines with J gene TRBJ1-2, with 7 bases identical to TRBD1. CDR1 and CDR2 from the germline V gene are MNHEY and SVGAGI. The CDR3 contains 14 residues. With 0 bases clipped from V and 2 bases from J, the junction kept 0 bases outside the gene matches. CDR3 coding DNA: TGTGCCAGCAGTTACTCGACAGGGAACTATGGCTACACCTTC. Residues: CASSYSTGNYGYTF.

This clone was observed a single time. This rearrangement joins TRBV13 to TRBJ2-7; D gene uncertain. This CDR3 has 13 residues. CDR1 and CDR2 (germline): PRHDT, FYEKMQ (reference sequence). V shed 1 base and J shed 2 bases, with 6 bases lying between them. The CDR3 DNA follows: TGTGCCAGCAGCTTAGCCCAGACCTACGAGCAGTACTTC. Its translation: CASSLAQTYEQYF.

Turning to this clone: An end of the junction differs from the germline gene, which may be a read error. The chain is built from TRBV5-1 and TRBJ1-6, with 10 bases fitting TRBD1. Germline CDR1 is SGHRS and CDR2 is YFSETQ. The CDR3 contains 16 residues. The CDR3 nucleotides read TGCGCCAGCAGCTTACCTGGGACAGGGGATAACTCACCCCTCCACTTT. Protein: CASSLPGTGDNSPLHF. The full variable domain, completed using reference TRBV5-1 and TRBJ1-6, is KAGVTQTPRYLIKTRGQQVTLSCSPISGHRSVSWYQQTPGQGLQFLFEYFSETQRNKGNFPGRFSGRQFSNSRSEMNVSTLELGDSALYLCASSLPGTGDNSPLHFGNGTRLTVT.

The chain couples TRBV5-4 to TRBJ2-5; 16 nucleotides agree with TRBD2. Germline CDR1 and CDR2: SGHNT and YYREEE (reference sequence). The J segment lost 4 bases and the V segment lost 3 bases, leaving 6 bases of the junction unmatched. The CDR3 extends over 17 amino acids. Written as DNA, the CDR3 is TGTGCCAGCAGCTCCGGGACTAGCGGGGGGGCGGGAGAGACCCAGTACTTC. It translates to CASSSGTSGGAGETQYF.

The V gene is TRBV4-2, the J gene TRBJ1-1; a possible D gene is TRBD1 (6 bases). Looked up from germline, CDR1 is LGHNA and CDR2 is YNFKEQ. Trimming removed 4 bases at V and 0 bases at J, with 9 bases between. The CDR3 runs 14 residues. The CDR3 region is CASSPGTLNTEAFF. Written as DNA, the CDR3 is TGTGCCAGCAGCCCTGGGACATTGAACACTGAAGCTTTCTTT.

V usage is TRBV24-1 and J usage is TRBJ2-3; no definite D call. CDR1 KGHDR and CDR2 SFDVKD come from the germline V gene. The CDR3 loop spans 11 amino acids. V lost 4 bases to trimming and J lost 6 bases, with 4 bases between them. DNA of the CDR3: TGTGCCACCAGTGAACATGATACGCAGTATTTT. Translating it yields CATSEHDTQYF.

The rearrangement uses TRBV5-1 and TRBJ2-3; 13 positions agree with TRBD2. The CDR3 is made up of 18 amino acids. With 0 bases clipped from V and 0 bases from J, the junction kept 4 bases outside the gene matches. CDR1 and CDR2 (germline): SGHRS, YFSETQ. CDR3 bases: TGCGCCAGCAGCTTGGGACTAGCGGGGGGCAGGAGCACAGATACGCAGTATTTT. It specifies CASSLGLAGGRSTDTQYF. The complete variable domain, with remaining parts taken from reference TRBV5-1 and TRBJ2-3, reads KAGVTQTPRYLIKTRGQQVTLSCSPISGHRSVSWYQQTPGQGLQFLFEYFSETQRNKGNFPGRFSGRQFSNSRSEMNVSTLELGDSALYLCASSLGLAGGRSTDTQYFGPGTRLTVL.

The genes are TRBV5-1 and TRBJ2-5, with 15 bases matching TRBD2. Per germline, CDR1 SGHRS and CDR2 YFSETQ. This CDR3 is built from 16 residues. Trimming removed 4 bases from V and 5 bases from J; junction bases left unmatched: 6. The CDR3 DNA is TGCGCCAGCAGCATAGGACTAGCGGGGGGGTATGAGACCCAGTACTTC. As protein: CASSIGLAGGYETQYF.

V usage is TRBV7-9 and J usage is TRBJ1-1, with D unclear. This CDR3 is built from 14 residues. Germline V CDR1 and CDR2: SEHNR, FQNEAQ (reference sequence). Deletions cut 4 bases from V and 3 bases from J, with 12 bases between. CDR3 residues: CASSSHGGHTEAFF. CDR3 DNA sequence: TGTGCCAGCAGCTCCCATGGAGGGCACACTGAAGCTTTCTTT. Based on the CDR3 plus reference TRBV7-9 and TRBJ1-1, the full variable domain is DTGVSQNPRHKITKRGQNVTFRCDPISEHNRLYWYRQTLGQGPEFLTYFQNEAQLEKSRLLSDRFSAERPKGSFSTLEIQRTEQGDSAMYLCASSSHGGHTEAFFGQGTRLTVV.

The V and J genes are TRBV5-1 and TRBJ2-4; the D gene is possibly TRBD1 (5 bases). The CDR3 has 15 residues. The V end lost 2 bases, the J end lost 1 base, and 10 bases lay between the germline ends. Germline V gene lookup returns CDR1 SGHRS and CDR2 YFSETQ. This CDR3 reads CASSFDSLAKNIQYF. CDR3 bases: TGCGCCAGCAGCTTCGACAGTCTGGCCAAAAACATTCAGTACTTC.

The chain is built from TRBV4-1 and TRBJ1-2, with a possible D match to TRBD1 (6 bases). This CDR3 comprises 17 residues. Germline V gene lookup returns CDR1 MGHRA and CDR2 YSYEKL. The germline V and J ends were trimmed by 1 base and 4 bases, with 19 bases remaining between them. CDR3 DNA sequence: TGCGCCAGCAGCCAAGTCCTCCCCGGCGGGGGGCTCTATGGCTACACCTTC. Its protein product is CASSQVLPGGGLYGYTF.

A remark on this clone: The junction departs from germline at one end; a sequencing error may be responsible. The V gene is TRBV5-1, the J gene TRBJ1-3; possible D gene TRBD1, 6 bases. This CDR3 contains 15 residues. Per germline, CDR1 SGHRS and CDR2 YFSETQ. The CDR3 here is CASSLGQTSGNTIYF. In DNA form, the CDR3 reads TGCGCCAGCAGTTTGGGACAAACCTCTGGAAACACCATATATTTT.

The gene calls are TRBV10-2 and TRBJ1-1, with D possibly being TRBD1 (6 bases). There are 14 residues in the CDR3. The ends were cut back, 8 bases at V and 0 bases at J, with 13 bases in the middle. Germline CDR1 and CDR2: WSHSY and SAAADI. The CDR3 bases are TGCGCCAGCTCGAGGACAGCGATGAACACTGAAGCTTTCTTT. Encoded protein: CASSRTAMNTEAFF.

The J gene is TRBJ1-3, the V gene TRBV10-1, with D possibly matching TRBD1 (6 bases). The CDR3 runs to 14 residues. Looked up from germline, CDR1 is WNHNN and CDR2 is SYGVQD (reference sequence). The germline V and J ends were trimmed by 10 bases and 1 base, with 14 bases remaining between them. CDR3 sequence (DNA): TGCGCCAACCAGGACAGATATTCTGGAAACACCATATATTTT. Translating gives CANQDRYSGNTIYF.

The rearrangement joins TRBV3-1 (or the pseudogene TRBV3-2) to TRBJ1-6; 8 bases line up with TRBD1. This CDR3 region has 15 residues. V was clipped by 4 bases and J by 7 bases; unmatched bases: 6. From germline, CDR1 is LGHDT and CDR2 YNNKEL (reference sequence). The CDR3 is CASSPYGQGNSPLHF. The CDR3 DNA reads TGTGCCAGCAGCCCCTATGGACAGGGCAATTCACCCCTCCACTTT.

The chain carries TRBV9 and TRBJ2-7; 7 bases align to TRBD2. V trimming: 0 bases; J trimming: 1 base; junction bases outside the gene matches: 4. There are 15 residues in the CDR3. Germline V gene lookup returns CDR1 SGDLS and CDR2 YYNGEE. The CDR3 DNA is TGTGCCAGCAGCGTAGAGCCTAGCGGTTCCTACGAGCAGTACTTC. Amino acid sequence: CASSVEPSGSYEQYF.

This clone was seen once. The chain carries TRBV7-2 and TRBJ2-5; 8 nucleotides agree with TRBD2. Germline CDR1 SGHTA, CDR2 FQGNSA. Unmatched junction bases numbered 8, after V lost 7 bases and J lost 1 base. CDR3 length equals 15 residues. DNA for the CDR3: TGTGCCAGCACCCCCCAAGCGGGGGCCCAAGAGACCCAGTACTTC. It specifies CASTPQAGAQETQYF.

The rearrangement joins TRBV19 to TRBJ1-2; possible D gene TRBD1, 6 bases. Germline values: CDR1 LNHDA, CDR2 SQIVND (reference sequence). Trimming removed 5 bases at V and 3 bases at J, with 13 bases between. The length of the CDR3 is 14 residues. The CDR3 region is CASSETQGYYGYTF. The DNA of the CDR3 is TGTGCCAGTAGTGAAACGCAGGGGTACTATGGCTACACCTTC. Supplemented by reference TRBV19 and TRBJ1-2, the full variable domain reads DGGITQSPKYLFRKEGQNVTLSCEQNLNHDAMYWYRQDPGQGLRLIYYSQIVNDFQKGDIAEGYSVSREKKESFPLTVTSAQKNPTAFYLCASSETQGYYGYTFGSGTRLTVV.

The CDR3 region has the DNA TGCGCCAGCAGGGCATCGGGGAGTAATGAAAAACTGTTTTTT. It encodes CASRASGSNEKLFF. The V gene is TRBV10-1, the J gene TRBJ1-4; D remains unclear. Germline V gives CDR1 WNHNN, CDR2 SYGVQD (reference sequence). V was cut by 6 bases and J by 4 bases, with 12 bases left in between. The CDR3 covers 14 residues.

V gene TRBV19 combines with J gene TRBJ1-1; 11 bases line up with TRBD1. Germline CDR1 is LNHDA and CDR2 is SQIVND (reference sequence). This CDR3 comprises 17 residues. After removal of 2 bases from V and 1 base from J, the junction contained 6 bases not matched to a gene. The CDR3 coding sequence is TGTGCCAGTAGTATAAGGGGACAGGGGGATACGAACACTGAAGCTTTCTTT. Translating it yields CASSIRGQGDTNTEAFF.

The chain links TRBV3-1 (or the pseudogene TRBV3-2) to TRBJ2-3; D may be TRBD2 (6 bases). The CDR3 consists of 13 residues. Germline CDR1 is LGHDT and CDR2 is YNNKEL (reference sequence). V gave up 4 bases and J gave up 3 bases, with 8 bases separating them. Written as DNA, the CDR3 is TGTGCCAGCAGCCGGACTATAACAGATACGCAGTATTTT. It codes for CASSRTITDTQYF.

The V and J genes are TRBV5-6 and TRBJ2-3; TRBD2 aligns across 8 bases. The CDR3 has 16 amino acids. CDR1 SGHDT and CDR2 YYEEEE come from the germline V gene. V was pared by 2 bases and J by 2 bases, with 7 bases of the junction left unmatched. CDR3 nucleotides: TGTGCCAGCAGCTTTGGTATACTAGCGGACACAGATACGCAGTATTTT. This translates into CASSFGILADTDTQYF. The full variable domain, completed using reference TRBV5-6 and TRBJ2-3, is DAGVTQSPTHLIKTRGQQVTLRCSPKSGHDTVSWYQQALGQGPQFIFQYYEEEERQRGNFPDRFSGHQFPNYSSELNVNALLLGDSALYLCASSFGILADTDTQYFGPGTRLTVL.

The rearrangement links TRBV27 to TRBJ2-2, with D maybe TRBD1 (6 bases). Trimming stripped 4 bases from V and 0 bases from J, with 9 bases between. Germline V gives CDR1 MNHEY, CDR2 SMNVEV (reference sequence). The CDR3 runs 15 residues. The CDR3 sequence is CASSSNRANTGELFF. The CDR3 DNA reads TGTGCCAGCAGTTCCAACAGGGCGAACACCGGGGAGCTGTTTTTT.

The gene calls are TRBV19 and TRBJ2-1; D remains unclear. Trimming removed 5 bases from V and 8 bases from J, with 10 bases in between. The CDR3 runs to 12 residues. Germline CDR1 LNHDA, CDR2 SQIVND (reference sequence). The CDR3 sequence: CASSSGWDEQFF. CDR3 DNA: TGTGCCAGTAGTTCCGGGTGGGATGAGCAGTTCTTC.

The chain carries TRBV3-1 (or the pseudogene TRBV3-2) and TRBJ2-7; D is possibly TRBD2 (7 bases). CDR1 is LGHDT and CDR2 is YNNKEL in the germline V gene (reference sequence). The CDR3 contains 15 residues. With 4 bases removed from V and 6 bases from J, the gap between germline ends came to 19 bases. Here the CDR3 reads CASSPRLGGAGEQYF. Here the CDR3 DNA reads TGTGCCAGCAGCCCCCGACTGGGGGGGGCCGGCGAGCAGTACTTC.